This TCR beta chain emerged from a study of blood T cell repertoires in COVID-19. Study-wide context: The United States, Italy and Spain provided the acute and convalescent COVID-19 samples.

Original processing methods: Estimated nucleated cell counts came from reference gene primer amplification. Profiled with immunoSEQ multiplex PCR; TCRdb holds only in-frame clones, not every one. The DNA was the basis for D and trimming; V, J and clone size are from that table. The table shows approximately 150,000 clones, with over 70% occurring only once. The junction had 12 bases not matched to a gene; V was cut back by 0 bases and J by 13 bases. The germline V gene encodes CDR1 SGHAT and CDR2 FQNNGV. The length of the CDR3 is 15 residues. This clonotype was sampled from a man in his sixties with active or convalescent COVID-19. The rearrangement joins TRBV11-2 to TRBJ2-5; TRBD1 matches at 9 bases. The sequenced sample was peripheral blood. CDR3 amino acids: CASSLDLDRGKVVYF. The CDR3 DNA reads TGTGCCAGCAGCTTAGATCTGGACAGGGGAAAAGTAGTGTACTTC.